This T cell receptor (beta chain) derives from a study of cytomegalovirus exposure and HLA in healthy donors. In the PCR, 60 Vbeta and 13 Jbeta primers were used. Clones were sequenced by immunoSEQ multiplex PCR, and TCRdb holds only the in-frame ones, with some missing. The top ten hold 4.5% to 6% of the sample, which has around 170,000 clones, 80% seen once. V lost 2 bases to trimming and J lost 9 bases, with 7 bases between them. Germline lookup yields CDR1 MNHNS and CDR2 SASEGT. This CDR3 comprises 11 residues. The clonotype was recovered from a man aged 35 to 55 in good health and CMV-seronegative. The material sequenced was PBMCs. The chain carries TRBV6-1 and TRBJ2-5; no firm D call. The CDR3 nucleotides are TGTGCCAGCAGTGAAACCGAGGCCCAGTACTTC. It specifies CASSETEAQYF.